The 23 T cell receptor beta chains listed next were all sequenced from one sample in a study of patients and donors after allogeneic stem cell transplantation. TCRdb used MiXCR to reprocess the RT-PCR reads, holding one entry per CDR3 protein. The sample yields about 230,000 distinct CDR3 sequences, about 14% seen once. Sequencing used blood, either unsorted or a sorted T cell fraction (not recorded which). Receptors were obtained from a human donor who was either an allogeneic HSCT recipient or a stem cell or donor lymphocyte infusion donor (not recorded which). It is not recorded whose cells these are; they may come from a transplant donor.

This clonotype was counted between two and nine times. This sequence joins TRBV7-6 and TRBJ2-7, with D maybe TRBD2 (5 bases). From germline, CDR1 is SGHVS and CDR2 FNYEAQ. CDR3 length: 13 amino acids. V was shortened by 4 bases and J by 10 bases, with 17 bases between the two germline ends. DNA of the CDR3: TGTGCCAGCAGCTCATTTCCCGAGGGTGGTCAGTACTTC. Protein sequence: CASSSFPEGGQYF.

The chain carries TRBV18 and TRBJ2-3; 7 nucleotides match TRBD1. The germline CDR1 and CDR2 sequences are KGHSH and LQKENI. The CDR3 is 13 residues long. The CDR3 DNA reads TGTGCACAGGGGAAGACCAGCACAGATACGCAGTATTTT. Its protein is CAQGKTSTDTQYF.

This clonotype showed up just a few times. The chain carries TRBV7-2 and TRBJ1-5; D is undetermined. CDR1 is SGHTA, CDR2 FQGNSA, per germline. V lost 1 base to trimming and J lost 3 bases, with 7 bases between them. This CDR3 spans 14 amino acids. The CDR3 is CASSLDRINQPQHF. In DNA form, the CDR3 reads TGTGCCAGCAGCTTAGACAGAATCAATCAGCCCCAGCATTTT.

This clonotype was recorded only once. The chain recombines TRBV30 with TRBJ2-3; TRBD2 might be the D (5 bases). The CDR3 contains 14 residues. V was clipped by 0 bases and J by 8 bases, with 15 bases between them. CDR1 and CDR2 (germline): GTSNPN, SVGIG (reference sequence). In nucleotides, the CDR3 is TGTGCCTGGAGTGTACGAGCGGAGTTAGGTACGCAGTATTTT. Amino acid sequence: CAWSVRAELGTQYF.

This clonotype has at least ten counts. The chain's CDR3 is CASSLQGAQPQHF. The CDR3 DNA reads TGTGCCAGTAGCCTACAGGGGGCTCAGCCCCAGCATTTT. The rearrangement links TRBV19 to TRBJ1-5; 9 nucleotides match TRBD1. CDR1 LNHDA and CDR2 SQIVND come from the germline V gene (reference sequence). CDR3 size: 13 residues. V gave up 6 bases and J gave up 6 bases; unmatched junction bases: 3.

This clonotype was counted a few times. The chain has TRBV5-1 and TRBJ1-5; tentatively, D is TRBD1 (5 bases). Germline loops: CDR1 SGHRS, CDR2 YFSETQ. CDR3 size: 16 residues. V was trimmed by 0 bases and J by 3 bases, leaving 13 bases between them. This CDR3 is CASSLEGTETNQPQHF. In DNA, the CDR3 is TGCGCCAGCAGCTTGGAAGGGACTGAAACCAATCAGCCCCAGCATTTT.

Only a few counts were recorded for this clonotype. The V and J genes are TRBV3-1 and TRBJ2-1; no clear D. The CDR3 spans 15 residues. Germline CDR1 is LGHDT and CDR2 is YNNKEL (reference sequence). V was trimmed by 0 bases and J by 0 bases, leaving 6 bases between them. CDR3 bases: TGTGCCAGCAGCCAAGAGAGCCTCTCCTACAATGAGCAGTTCTTC. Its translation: CASSQESLSYNEQFF.

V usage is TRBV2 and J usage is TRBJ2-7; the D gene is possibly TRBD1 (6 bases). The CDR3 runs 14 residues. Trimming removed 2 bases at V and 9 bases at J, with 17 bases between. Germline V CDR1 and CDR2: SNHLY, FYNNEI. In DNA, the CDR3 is TGTGCCAGCAGTGAACTACAGGGATCTACGAGGCAGTACTTC. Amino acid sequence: CASSELQGSTRQYF.

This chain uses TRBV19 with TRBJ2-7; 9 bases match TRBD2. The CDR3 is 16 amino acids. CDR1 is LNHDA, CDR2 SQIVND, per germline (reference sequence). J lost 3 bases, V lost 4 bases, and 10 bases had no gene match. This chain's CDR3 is CASSSLERGDNYEQYF. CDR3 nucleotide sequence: TGTGCCAGTAGTAGTCTCGAGCGGGGGGACAACTACGAGCAGTACTTC.

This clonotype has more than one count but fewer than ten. The CDR3 DNA is TGTGCCTGGAGTCTGGATTACGAGCAGTACTTC. Protein product: CAWSLDYEQYF. This sequence joins TRBV30 and TRBJ2-7; D unresolved. Germline values: CDR1 GTSNPN, CDR2 SVGIG (reference sequence). The V end lost 2 bases, the J end lost 4 bases, and 6 bases lay between the germline ends. This CDR3 comprises 11 residues.

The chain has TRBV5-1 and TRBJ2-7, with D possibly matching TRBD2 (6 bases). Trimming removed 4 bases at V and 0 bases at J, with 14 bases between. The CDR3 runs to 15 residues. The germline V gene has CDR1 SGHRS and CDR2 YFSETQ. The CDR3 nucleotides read TGCGCCAGCAGCCCGGGGGTGGAAGTCTCCTACGAGCAGTACTTC. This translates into CASSPGVEVSYEQYF.

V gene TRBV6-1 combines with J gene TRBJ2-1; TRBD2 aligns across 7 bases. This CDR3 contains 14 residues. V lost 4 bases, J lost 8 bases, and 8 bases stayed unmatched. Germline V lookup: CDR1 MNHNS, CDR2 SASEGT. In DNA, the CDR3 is TGTGCCAGCAGTGCCAGCGGGGCTGAACATGAGCAGTTCTTC. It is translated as CASSASGAEHEQFF.

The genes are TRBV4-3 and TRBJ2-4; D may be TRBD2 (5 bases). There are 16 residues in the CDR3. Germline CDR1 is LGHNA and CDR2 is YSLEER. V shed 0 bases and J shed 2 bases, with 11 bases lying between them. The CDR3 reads CASSQDAGEPKNIQYF. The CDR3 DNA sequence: TGCGCCAGCAGCCAAGATGCGGGCGAGCCCAAAAACATTCAGTACTTC.

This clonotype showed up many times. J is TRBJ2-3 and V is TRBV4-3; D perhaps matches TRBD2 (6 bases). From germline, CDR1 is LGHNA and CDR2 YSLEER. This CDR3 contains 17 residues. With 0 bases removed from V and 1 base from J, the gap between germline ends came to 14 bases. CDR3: CASSQDTGERGTDTQYF. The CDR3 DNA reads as TGCGCCAGCAGCCAAGATACGGGGGAAAGGGGCACAGATACGCAGTATTTT.

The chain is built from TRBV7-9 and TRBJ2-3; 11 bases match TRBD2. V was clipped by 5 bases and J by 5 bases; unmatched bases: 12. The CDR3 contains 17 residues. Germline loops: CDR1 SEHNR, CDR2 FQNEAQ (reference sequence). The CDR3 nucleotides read TGTGCCAGCAGCGCCTTTAGCGGGGGGGCCCGAGGAGATACGCAGTATTTT. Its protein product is CASSAFSGGARGDTQYF.

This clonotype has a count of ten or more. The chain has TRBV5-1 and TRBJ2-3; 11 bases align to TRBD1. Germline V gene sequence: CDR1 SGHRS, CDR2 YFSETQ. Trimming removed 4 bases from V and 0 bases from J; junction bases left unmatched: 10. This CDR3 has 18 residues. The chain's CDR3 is CASSAGQGGIRSTDTQYF. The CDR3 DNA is TGCGCCAGCAGCGCGGGACAGGGGGGAATAAGAAGCACAGATACGCAGTATTTT. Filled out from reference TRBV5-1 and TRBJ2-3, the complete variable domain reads KAGVTQTPRYLIKTRGQQVTLSCSPISGHRSVSWYQQTPGQGLQFLFEYFSETQRNKGNFPGRFSGRQFSNSRSEMNVSTLELGDSALYLCASSAGQGGIRSTDTQYFGPGTRLTVL.

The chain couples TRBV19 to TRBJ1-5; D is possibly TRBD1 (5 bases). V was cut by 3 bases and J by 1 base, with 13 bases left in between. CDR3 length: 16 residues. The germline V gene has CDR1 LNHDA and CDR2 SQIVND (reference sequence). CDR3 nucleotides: TGTGCCAGTAGTATTGGAGGGGTGAGGAGCAATCAGCCCCAGCATTTT. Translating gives CASSIGGVRSNQPQHF.

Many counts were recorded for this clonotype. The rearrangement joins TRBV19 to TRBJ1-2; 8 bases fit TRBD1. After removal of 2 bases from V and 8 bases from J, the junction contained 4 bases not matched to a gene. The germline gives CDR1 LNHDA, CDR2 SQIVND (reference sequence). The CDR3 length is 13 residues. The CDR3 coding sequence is TGTGCCAGTAGTATAAGGACAGGGAAAGGCTACACCTTC. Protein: CASSIRTGKGYTF.

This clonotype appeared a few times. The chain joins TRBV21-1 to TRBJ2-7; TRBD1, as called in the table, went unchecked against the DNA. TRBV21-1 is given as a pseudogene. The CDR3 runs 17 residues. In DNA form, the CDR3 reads TGTGCCAGCAGCAAGCACCCGACACGGGGCCTCTCCCACGAGCAGTACTTC. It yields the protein CASSKHPTRGLSHEQYF.

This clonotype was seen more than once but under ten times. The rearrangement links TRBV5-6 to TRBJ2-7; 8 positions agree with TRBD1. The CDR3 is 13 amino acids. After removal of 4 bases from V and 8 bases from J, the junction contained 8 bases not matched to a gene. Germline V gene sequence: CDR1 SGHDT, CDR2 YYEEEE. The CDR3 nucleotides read TGTGCCAGCAGCCATCCCGGGACAGGCCAGCAGTACTTC. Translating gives CASSHPGTGQQYF.

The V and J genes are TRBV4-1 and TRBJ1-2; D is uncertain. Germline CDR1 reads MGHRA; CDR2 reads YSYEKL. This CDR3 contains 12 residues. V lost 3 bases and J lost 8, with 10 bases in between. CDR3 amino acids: CASSHPRAGYTF. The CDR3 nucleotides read TGCGCCAGCAGCCATCCCCGGGCCGGCTACACCTTC.

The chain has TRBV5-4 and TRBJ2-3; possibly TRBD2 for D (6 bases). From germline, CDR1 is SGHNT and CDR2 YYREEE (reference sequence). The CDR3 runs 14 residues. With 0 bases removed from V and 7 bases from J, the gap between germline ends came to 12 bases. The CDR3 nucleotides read TGTGCCAGCAGCTTGGTTGGGGGGATACATACGCAGTATTTT. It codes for CASSLVGGIHTQYF.

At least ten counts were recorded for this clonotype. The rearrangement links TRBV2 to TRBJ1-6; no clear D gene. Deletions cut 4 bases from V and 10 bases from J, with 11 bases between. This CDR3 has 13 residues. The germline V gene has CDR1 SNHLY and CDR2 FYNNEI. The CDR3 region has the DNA TGTGCCAGCAGTGCGGCAGAGCGCTCACCCCTCCACTTT. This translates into CASSAAERSPLHF.